Presented here are 24 T cell receptor beta chains from one specimen sequenced in a study of T cell responses to AZD1222 COVID-19 vaccine. Using immunoSEQ multiplex PCR, the repertoire was profiled, and TCRdb retains in-frame clones only, with some absent. The sample comprises 160,000 or so clones, around 90% of which are singletons, and 1.9% rests with the top ten. Source: peripheral blood, taken on day 0 of AZD1222 vaccination. The receptor set was obtained from an adult in good health.

The rearrangement uses TRBV9 and TRBJ2-1; unclear D gene. Germline CDR1 SGDLS, CDR2 YYNGEE. CDR3 length: 15 residues. V was clipped by 0 bases and J by 4 bases, with 11 bases between them. The CDR3 here is CASSVESRRYNEQFF. Written as DNA, the CDR3 is TGTGCCAGCAGCGTAGAGAGCCGGCGTTACAATGAGCAGTTCTTC. Full variable domain (remainder filled in from reference TRBV9 and TRBJ2-1): DSGVTQTPKHLITATGQRVTLRCSPRSGDLSVYWYQQSLDQGLQFLIQYYNGEERAKGNILERFSAQQFPDLHSELNLSSLELGDSALYFCASSVESRRYNEQFFGPGTRLTVL.

This chain connects TRBV2 to TRBJ2-5; 8 bases align to TRBD2. Trimming cost V 9 bases and J 5 bases; bases outside gene matches: 5. Per germline, CDR1 SNHLY and CDR2 FYNNEI. The CDR3 spans 12 residues. CDR3 loop: CASNSGVETQYF. The CDR3 coding sequence is TGTGCCAGTAATAGCGGGGTCGAGACCCAGTACTTC.

The chain couples TRBV2 to TRBJ1-4; D gene ambiguous. The CDR3 is 16 amino acids. With 2 bases removed from V and 3 bases from J, the gap between germline ends came to 13 bases. Per the germline V gene, CDR1 is SNHLY and CDR2 is FYNNEI. The CDR3: CASSERLGRSNEKLFF. DNA for the CDR3: TGTGCCAGCAGTGAAAGGCTGGGTCGATCTAATGAAAAACTGTTTTTT.

This chain joins TRBV10-2 and TRBJ2-3; 11 bases align to TRBD2. V lost 1 base to trimming and J lost 8 bases; unmatched junction nucleotides: 17. Germline V lookup: CDR1 WSHSY, CDR2 SAAADI. This CDR3 contains 19 residues. The CDR3 reads CASSEWSIGTSGPAGTQYF. The CDR3 DNA is TGCGCCAGCAGTGAGTGGAGTATCGGGACTAGCGGCCCTGCAGGTACGCAGTATTTT.

V gene TRBV7-2 combines with J gene TRBJ1-1; 11 bases fit TRBD1. Germline trimming cut 7 bases from V and 5 bases from J; bases unmatched to any gene: 9. CDR3 length equals 15 residues. Germline CDR1 SGHTA, CDR2 FQGNSA. The CDR3, as DNA: TGTGCCAGCACTCGAGCCGGGACAGGGGGTACTGAAGCTTTCTTT. It codes for CASTRAGTGGTEAFF.

V and J are TRBV6-5 and TRBJ1-1, with D perhaps matching TRBD1 (5 bases). Germline V lookup: CDR1 MNHEY, CDR2 SVGAGI. The CDR3 runs 13 residues. The V end was cut by 7 bases, the J end by 2 bases, with 11 bases between. The DNA for the CDR3 is TGTGCCAGCAAGAGGGGAACCAACACTGAAGCTTTCTTT. It specifies CASKRGTNTEAFF.

The chain couples TRBV28 to TRBJ2-2; 9 nucleotides align to TRBD1. Germline V gene lookup returns CDR1 MDHEN and CDR2 SYDVKM. The length of the CDR3 is 15 residues. V trimming: 5 bases; J trimming: 3 bases; junction bases outside the gene matches: 4. CDR3 region: CASSTWTGDTGELFF. CDR3 nucleotides: TGTGCCAGCAGTACCTGGACAGGGGACACCGGGGAGCTGTTTTTT.

The chain uses TRBV5-1 and TRBJ1-2; 8 nucleotides agree with TRBD1. This CDR3 contains 14 residues. Unmatched junction bases numbered 6, after V lost 2 bases and J lost 6 bases. Germline V gives CDR1 SGHRS, CDR2 YFSETQ. This chain's CDR3 is CASSFVGQGNGYTF. In nucleotides, the CDR3 is TGCGCCAGCAGCTTCGTAGGACAGGGTAATGGCTACACCTTC.

The chain couples TRBV28 to TRBJ1-2, with 10 nucleotides matching TRBD1. This CDR3 comprises 14 residues. CDR1 MDHEN and CDR2 SYDVKM come from the germline V gene. V shed 7 bases and J 6 bases; nucleotides not matched to a gene: 8. Here the CDR3 DNA reads TGTGCCAGCAACAATGACAGGGGGCTCCATGGCTACACCTTC. The encoded protein is CASNNDRGLHGYTF.

The rearrangement joins TRBV7-2 to TRBJ2-7, with 8 bases lining up with TRBD2. Trimming cost V 5 bases and J 2 bases; bases outside gene matches: 8. CDR3 length equals 15 residues. The germline V gene has CDR1 SGHTA and CDR2 FQGNSA. The CDR3 region has the DNA TGTGCCAGCAGCCTCGGGGCGGGGGGCCCCTACGAGCAGTACTTC. Translating gives CASSLGAGGPYEQYF.

A word on this clone: One end of the junction varies from germline; a read error may be responsible. The chain carries TRBV7-3 and TRBJ2-1, with D maybe TRBD1 (6 bases). Germline V gene sequence: CDR1 SGHTA, CDR2 FQGTGA. This CDR3 comprises 16 residues. The CDR3 protein is CASSLRMGARHNEQFF. CDR3 in DNA: TGTGCCAGCAGTTTAAGGATGGGGGCCCGGCACAATGAGCAGTTCTTC.

The J gene is TRBJ1-1, the V gene TRBV6-5, with 7 bases fitting TRBD1. This CDR3 is built from 14 residues. Looked up from germline, CDR1 is MNHEY and CDR2 is SVGAGI. Germline trimming cut 6 bases from V and 0 bases from J; bases unmatched to any gene: 4. CDR3 DNA: TGTGCCAGCAGCCAGGACAGGCTGAACACTGAAGCTTTCTTT. It translates to CASSQDRLNTEAFF.

The J gene is TRBJ1-5, the V gene TRBV2; D gene unclear. CDR1 SNHLY and CDR2 FYNNEI come from the germline V gene. Trimming stripped 8 bases from V and 1 base from J, with 15 bases between. The CDR3 is 15 amino acids. The chain's CDR3 is CASAKWGGSNQPQHF. The CDR3 bases are TGTGCCAGCGCCAAATGGGGAGGGAGCAATCAGCCCCAGCATTTT.

V gene TRBV12-3 or TRBV12-4 combines with J gene TRBJ2-5; D gene unclear. V dropped 4 bases and J dropped 3 bases, with 9 bases sitting between them. This CDR3 region has 13 residues. The DNA for the CDR3 is TGTGCCAGCAGTTATGGCAGAAAAGAGACCCAGTACTTC. Its translation: CASSYGRKETQYF.

This chain links TRBV7-2 with TRBJ1-4; TRBD1 might be the D (5 bases). CDR1 and CDR2 (germline): SGHTA, FQGNSA. V was trimmed by 2 bases and J by 2 bases, leaving 9 bases between them. CDR3 length equals 15 residues. CDR3 in DNA: TGTGCCAGCAGCTTATCGGGGGTTACTAATGAAAAACTGTTTTTT. Translating gives CASSLSGVTNEKLFF.

CDR3 DNA sequence: TGCGCCAGCAGCCAAGATGGGGTGAGGGAAAAACTGTTTTTT. It is translated as CASSQDGVREKLFF. This chain connects TRBV4-1 to TRBJ1-4, with D uncertain. The CDR3 runs 14 residues. The germline V gene has CDR1 MGHRA and CDR2 YSYEKL. V lost 0 bases and J 8 bases, leaving 10 bases between the germline ends.

The chain is built from TRBV5-1 and TRBJ2-7, with 10 bases aligning to TRBD2. V lost 0 bases, J lost 5 bases, and 5 bases stayed unmatched. Germline CDR1 SGHRS, CDR2 YFSETQ. This CDR3 spans 15 amino acids. The CDR3 sequence is CASSLVSSGSDEQYF. The CDR3 coding sequence is TGCGCCAGCAGCTTGGTTTCTAGCGGGAGCGACGAGCAGTACTTC.

The V and J genes are TRBV18 and TRBJ1-1; D remains unclear. The germline V gene has CDR1 KGHSH and CDR2 LQKENI. There are 16 residues in the CDR3. The V end lost 1 base, the J end lost 1 base, and 13 bases lay between the germline ends. The CDR3 nucleotides read TGTGCCAGCTCACCACGTCGAGACTGGAGGAACACTGAAGCTTTCTTT. Its translation is CASSPRRDWRNTEAFF. Together with reference TRBV18 and TRBJ1-1, the CDR3 gives the full variable domain: NAGVMQNPRHLVRRRGQEARLRCSPMKGHSHVYWYRQLPEEGLKFMVYLQKENIIDESGMPKERFSAEFPKEGPSILRIQQVVRGDSAAYFCASSPRRDWRNTEAFFGQGTRLTVV.

The chain has TRBV19 and TRBJ1-6, with TRBD1 as a possible D gene (5 bases). The ends were cut back, 4 bases at V and 8 bases at J, with 15 bases in the middle. The CDR3 loop spans 15 amino acids. Germline assignment: CDR1 LNHDA and CDR2 SQIVND (reference sequence). The DNA for the CDR3 is TGTGCCAGTAGTACTCAGGACACCAGGGATTCACCCCTCCACTTT. Its protein product is CASSTQDTRDSPLHF.

The rearrangement joins TRBV28 to TRBJ2-5; 8 positions match TRBD1. Germline V CDR1 and CDR2: MDHEN, SYDVKM. The V gene end was trimmed by 2 bases and the J gene end by 4 bases; junction bases not matched to a gene: 3. The CDR3 spans 14 residues. CDR3 region: CASSLQGARETQYF. The CDR3, as DNA: TGTGCCAGCAGTTTACAGGGGGCGCGAGAGACCCAGTACTTC.

The chain carries TRBV7-9 and TRBJ2-2; tentative D call: TRBD1 (5 bases). The V end lost 5 bases, the J end lost 1 base, and 11 bases lay between the germline ends. Germline CDR1 and CDR2: SEHNR and FQNEAQ (reference sequence). This CDR3 has 15 residues. The CDR3 region is CASSTKGQNTGELFF. CDR3 nucleotides: TGTGCCAGCAGCACAAAAGGACAGAACACCGGGGAGCTGTTTTTT.

The genes are TRBV14 and TRBJ2-7, with 8 bases fitting TRBD1. Germline loops: CDR1 SGHDN, CDR2 FVKESK. The J segment lost 5 bases and the V segment lost 2 bases, leaving 5 bases of the junction unmatched. This CDR3 spans 14 amino acids. The CDR3 coding sequence is TGTGCCAGCAGCCAACAGGACAGGGTCCACGAGCAGTACTTC. Its protein product is CASSQQDRVHEQYF. The variable domain in full, completed from reference TRBV14 and TRBJ2-7, reads EAGVTQFPSHSVIEKGQTVTLRCDPISGHDNLYWYRRVMGKEIKFLLHFVKESKQDESGMPNNRFLAERTGGTYSTLKVQPAELEDSGVYFCASSQQDRVHEQYFGPGTRLTVT.

This rearrangement joins TRBV6-1 to TRBJ2-7; D perhaps matches TRBD1 (8 bases). Trimming took off 2 bases at V and 3 bases at J, with 17 bases between the two ends. CDR3 length: 16 residues. Germline values: CDR1 MNHNS, CDR2 SASEGT. CDR3 DNA sequence: TGTGCCAGCAGTGAACGGGGGGACAGGTACGACTACGAGCAGTACTTC. Protein product: CASSERGDRYDYEQYF.

J is TRBJ1-5 and V is TRBV2; a possible D gene is TRBD1 (6 bases). Deletions cut 9 bases from V and 1 base from J, with 10 bases between. This CDR3 spans 13 amino acids. Germline V gene lookup returns CDR1 SNHLY and CDR2 FYNNEI. CDR3 amino acids: CASHRESNQPQHF. In DNA form, the CDR3 reads TGTGCCAGTCACAGGGAAAGCAATCAGCCCCAGCATTTT.